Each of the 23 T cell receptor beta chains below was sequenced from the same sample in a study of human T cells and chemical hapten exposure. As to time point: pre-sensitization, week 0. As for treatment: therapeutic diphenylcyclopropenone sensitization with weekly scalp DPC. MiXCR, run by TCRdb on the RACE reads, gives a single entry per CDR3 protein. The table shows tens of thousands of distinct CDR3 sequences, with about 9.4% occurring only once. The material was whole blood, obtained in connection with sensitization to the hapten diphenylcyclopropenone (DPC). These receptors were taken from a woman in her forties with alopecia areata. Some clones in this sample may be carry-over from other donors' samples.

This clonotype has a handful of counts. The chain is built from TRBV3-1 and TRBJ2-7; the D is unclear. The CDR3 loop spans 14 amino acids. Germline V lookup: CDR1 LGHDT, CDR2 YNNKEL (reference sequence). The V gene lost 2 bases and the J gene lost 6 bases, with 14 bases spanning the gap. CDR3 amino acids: CASSQPLGLSEQYF. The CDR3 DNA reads TGTGCCAGCAGCCAACCATTGGGCCTTAGCGAGCAGTACTTC.

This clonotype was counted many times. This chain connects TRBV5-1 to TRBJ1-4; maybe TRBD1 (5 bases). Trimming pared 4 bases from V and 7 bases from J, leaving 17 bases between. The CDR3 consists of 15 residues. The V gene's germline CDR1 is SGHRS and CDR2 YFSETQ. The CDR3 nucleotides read TGCGCCAGCAGCGTTATCGGGACTGGGGCTGAAAAACTGTTTTTT. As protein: CASSVIGTGAEKLFF.

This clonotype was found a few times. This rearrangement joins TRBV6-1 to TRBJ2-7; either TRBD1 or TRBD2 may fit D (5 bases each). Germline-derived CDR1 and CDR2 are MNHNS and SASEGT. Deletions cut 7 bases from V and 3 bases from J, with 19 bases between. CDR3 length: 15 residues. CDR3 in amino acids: CASTQGAWGSYEQYF. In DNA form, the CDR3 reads TGTGCCAGCACCCAAGGGGCTTGGGGGAGCTACGAGCAGTACTTC.

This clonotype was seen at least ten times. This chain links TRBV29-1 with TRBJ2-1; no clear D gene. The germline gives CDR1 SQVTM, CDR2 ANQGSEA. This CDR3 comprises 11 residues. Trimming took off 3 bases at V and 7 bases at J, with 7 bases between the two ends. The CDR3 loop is CSVELLNEQFF. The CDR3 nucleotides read TGCAGCGTTGAGCTTTTGAATGAGCAGTTCTTC.

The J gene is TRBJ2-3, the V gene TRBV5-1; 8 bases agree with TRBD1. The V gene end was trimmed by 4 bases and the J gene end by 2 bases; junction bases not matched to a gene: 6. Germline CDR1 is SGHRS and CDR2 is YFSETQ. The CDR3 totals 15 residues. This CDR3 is CASSLDRDLTDTQYF. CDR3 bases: TGCGCCAGCAGCCTGGACAGGGACCTCACAGATACGCAGTATTTT.

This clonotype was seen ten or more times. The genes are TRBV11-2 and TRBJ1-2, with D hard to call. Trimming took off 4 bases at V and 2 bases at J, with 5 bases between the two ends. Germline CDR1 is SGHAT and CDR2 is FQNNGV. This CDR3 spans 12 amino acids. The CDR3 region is CASSSGNYGYTF. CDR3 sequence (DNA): TGTGCCAGCAGCTCCGGGAACTATGGCTACACCTTC.

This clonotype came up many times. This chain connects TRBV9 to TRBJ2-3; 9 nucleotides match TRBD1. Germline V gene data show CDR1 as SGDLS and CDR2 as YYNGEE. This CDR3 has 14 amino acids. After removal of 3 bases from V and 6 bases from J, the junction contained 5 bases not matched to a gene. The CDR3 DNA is TGTGCCAGCAGCGGAAGGACAGGGGCCGATACGCAGTATTTT. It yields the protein CASSGRTGADTQYF.

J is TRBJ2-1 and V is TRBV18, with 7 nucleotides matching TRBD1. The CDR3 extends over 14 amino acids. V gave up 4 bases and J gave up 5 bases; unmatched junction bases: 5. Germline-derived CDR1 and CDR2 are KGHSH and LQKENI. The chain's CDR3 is CASSLSTGNNEQFF. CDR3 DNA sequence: TGTGCCAGCTCACTGTCGACAGGGAACAATGAGCAGTTCTTC.

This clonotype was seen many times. The CDR3 is CASRSTNGELFF. Here the CDR3 DNA reads TGTGCCAGCAGAAGCACTAACGGGGAGCTGTTTTTT. The rearrangement joins TRBV6-6 to TRBJ2-2, with no clear D. Germline CDR1 reads MNHNY; CDR2 reads SVGAGI (reference sequence). Trimming removed 6 bases at V and 7 bases at J, with 9 bases between. The CDR3 has 12 amino acids.

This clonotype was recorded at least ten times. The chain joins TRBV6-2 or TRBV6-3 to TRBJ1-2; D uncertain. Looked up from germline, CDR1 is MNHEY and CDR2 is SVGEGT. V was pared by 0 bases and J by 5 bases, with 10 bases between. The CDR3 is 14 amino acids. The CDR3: CASSYSSSGYGYTF. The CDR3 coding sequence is TGTGCCAGCAGTTACTCGAGTTCGGGGTATGGCTACACCTTC.

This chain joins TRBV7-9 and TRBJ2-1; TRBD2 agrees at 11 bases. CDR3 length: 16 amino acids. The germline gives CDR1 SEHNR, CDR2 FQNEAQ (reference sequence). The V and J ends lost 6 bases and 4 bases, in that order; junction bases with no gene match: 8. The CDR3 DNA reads TGTGCCAGCAGGGTGCTAGCGGGGGGCCTATACAATGAGCAGTTCTTC. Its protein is CASRVLAGGLYNEQFF.

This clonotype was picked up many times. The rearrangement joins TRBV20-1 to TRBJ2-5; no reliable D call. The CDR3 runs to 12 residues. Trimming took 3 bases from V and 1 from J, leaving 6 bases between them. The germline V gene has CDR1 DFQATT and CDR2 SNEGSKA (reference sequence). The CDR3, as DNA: TGCAGTGCTAGGGCCCCCCAAGAGACCCAGTACTTC. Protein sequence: CSARAPQETQYF.

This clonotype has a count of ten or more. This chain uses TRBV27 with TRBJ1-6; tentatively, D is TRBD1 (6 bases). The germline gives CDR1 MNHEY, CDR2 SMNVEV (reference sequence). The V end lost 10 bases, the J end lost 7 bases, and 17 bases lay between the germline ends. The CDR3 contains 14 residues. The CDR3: CATRGSAENSPLHF. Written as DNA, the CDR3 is TGTGCCACCAGGGGATCGGCCGAGAATTCACCCCTCCACTTT.

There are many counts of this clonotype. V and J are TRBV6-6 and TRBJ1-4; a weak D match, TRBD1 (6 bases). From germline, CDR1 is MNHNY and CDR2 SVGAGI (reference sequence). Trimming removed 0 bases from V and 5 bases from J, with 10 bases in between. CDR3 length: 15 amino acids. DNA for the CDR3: TGTGCCAGCAGTTACTCCAGGGGAAACAATGAAAAACTGTTTTTT. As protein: CASSYSRGNNEKLFF.

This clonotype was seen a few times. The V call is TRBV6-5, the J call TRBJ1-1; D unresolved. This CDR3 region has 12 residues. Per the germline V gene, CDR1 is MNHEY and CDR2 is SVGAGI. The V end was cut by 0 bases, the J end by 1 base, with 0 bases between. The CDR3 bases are TGTGCCAGCAGTTACTCGAACACTGAAGCTTTCTTT. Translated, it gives CASSYSNTEAFF.

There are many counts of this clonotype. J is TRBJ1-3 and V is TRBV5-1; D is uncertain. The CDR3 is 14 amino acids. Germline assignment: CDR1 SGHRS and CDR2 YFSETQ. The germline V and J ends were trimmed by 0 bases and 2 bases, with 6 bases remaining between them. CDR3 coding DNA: TGCGCCAGCAGCTTGGGTCAGACTGGAAACACCATATATTTT. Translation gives CASSLGQTGNTIYF.

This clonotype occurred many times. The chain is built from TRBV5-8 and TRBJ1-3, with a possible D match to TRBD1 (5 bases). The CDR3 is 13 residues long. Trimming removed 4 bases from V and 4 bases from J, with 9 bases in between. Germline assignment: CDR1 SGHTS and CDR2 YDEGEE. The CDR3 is CASSRGSGNTIYF. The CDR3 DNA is TGTGCCAGCAGCAGGGGTTCGGGAAACACCATATATTTT.

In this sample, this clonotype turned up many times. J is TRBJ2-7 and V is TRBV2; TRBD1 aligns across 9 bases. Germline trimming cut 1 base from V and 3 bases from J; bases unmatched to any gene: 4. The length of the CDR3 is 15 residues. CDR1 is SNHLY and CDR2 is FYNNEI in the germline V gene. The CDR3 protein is CASSEVRDRDYEQYF. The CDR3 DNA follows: TGTGCCAGCAGTGAAGTCCGGGACAGGGACTACGAGCAGTACTTC. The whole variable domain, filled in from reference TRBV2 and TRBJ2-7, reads EPEVTQTPSHQVTQMGQEVILRCVPISNHLYFYWYRQILGQKVEFLVSFYNNEISEKSEIFDDQFSVERPDGSNFTLKIRSTKLEDSAMYFCASSEVRDRDYEQYFGPGTRLTVT.

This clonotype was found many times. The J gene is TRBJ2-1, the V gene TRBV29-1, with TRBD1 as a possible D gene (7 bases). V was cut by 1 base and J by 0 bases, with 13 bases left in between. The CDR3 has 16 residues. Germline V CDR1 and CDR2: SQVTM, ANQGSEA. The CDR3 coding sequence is TGCAGCGTTGAAGGGGGGGACAGAGCCTCCTACAATGAGCAGTTCTTC. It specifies CSVEGGDRASYNEQFF.

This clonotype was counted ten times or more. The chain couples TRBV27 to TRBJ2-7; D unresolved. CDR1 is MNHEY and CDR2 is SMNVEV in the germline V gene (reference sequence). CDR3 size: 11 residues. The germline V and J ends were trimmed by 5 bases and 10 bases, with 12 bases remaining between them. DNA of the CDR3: TGTGCCAGCAGTGCCGGACGGTCCCAGTACTTC. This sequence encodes CASSAGRSQYF.

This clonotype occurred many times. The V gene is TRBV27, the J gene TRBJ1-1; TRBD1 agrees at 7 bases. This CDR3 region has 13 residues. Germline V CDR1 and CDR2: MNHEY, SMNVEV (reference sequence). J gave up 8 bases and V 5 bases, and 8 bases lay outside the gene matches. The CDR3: CASSPLGGREAFF. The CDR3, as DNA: TGTGCCAGCAGTCCACTAGGGGGCAGGGAAGCTTTCTTT.

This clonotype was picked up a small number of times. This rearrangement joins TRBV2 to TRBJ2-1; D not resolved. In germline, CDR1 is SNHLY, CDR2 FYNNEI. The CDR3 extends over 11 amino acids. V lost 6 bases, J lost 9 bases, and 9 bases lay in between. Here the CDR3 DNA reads TGTGCCAGCAGCCCGAACCTTGAGCAGTTCTTC. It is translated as CASSPNLEQFF.

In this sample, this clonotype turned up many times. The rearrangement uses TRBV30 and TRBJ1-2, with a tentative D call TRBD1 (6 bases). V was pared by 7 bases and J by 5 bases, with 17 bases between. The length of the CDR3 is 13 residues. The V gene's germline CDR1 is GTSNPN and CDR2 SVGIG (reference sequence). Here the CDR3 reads CASTGGGWYGYTF. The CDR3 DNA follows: TGTGCCTCCACCGGGGGGGGCTGGTATGGCTACACCTTC.